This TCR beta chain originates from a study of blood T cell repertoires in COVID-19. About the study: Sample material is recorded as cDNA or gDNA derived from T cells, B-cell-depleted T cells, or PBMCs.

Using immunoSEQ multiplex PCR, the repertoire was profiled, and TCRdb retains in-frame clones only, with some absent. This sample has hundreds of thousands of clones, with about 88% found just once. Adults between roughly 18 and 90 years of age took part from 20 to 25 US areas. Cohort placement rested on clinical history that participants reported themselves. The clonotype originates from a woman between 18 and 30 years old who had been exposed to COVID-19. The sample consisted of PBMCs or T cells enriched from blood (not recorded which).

This CDR3 is CASSRDRGLGEQYF. The CDR3 DNA reads TGTGCCAGCAGTCGAGACAGGGGCTTGGGGGAGCAGTACTTC. V and J are TRBV2 and TRBJ2-7, with 8 positions matching TRBD1. With V trimmed by 5 bases and J by 7 bases, 10 bases remained unmatched. CDR3 length: 14 residues. CDR1 and CDR2 from the germline V gene are SNHLY and FYNNEI.